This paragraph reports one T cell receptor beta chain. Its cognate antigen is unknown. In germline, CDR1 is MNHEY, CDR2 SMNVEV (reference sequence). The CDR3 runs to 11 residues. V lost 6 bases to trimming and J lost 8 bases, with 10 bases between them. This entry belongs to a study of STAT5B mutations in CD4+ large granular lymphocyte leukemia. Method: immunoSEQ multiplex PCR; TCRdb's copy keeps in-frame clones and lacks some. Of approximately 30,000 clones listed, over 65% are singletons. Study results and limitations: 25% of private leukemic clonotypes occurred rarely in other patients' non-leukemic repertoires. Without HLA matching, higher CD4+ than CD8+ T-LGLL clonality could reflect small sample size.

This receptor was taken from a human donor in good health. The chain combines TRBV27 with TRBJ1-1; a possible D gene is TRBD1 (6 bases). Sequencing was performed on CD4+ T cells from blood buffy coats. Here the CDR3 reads CASRGGTEAFF. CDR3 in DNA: TGTGCCAGCAGGGGCGGGACAGAAGCTTTCTTT.